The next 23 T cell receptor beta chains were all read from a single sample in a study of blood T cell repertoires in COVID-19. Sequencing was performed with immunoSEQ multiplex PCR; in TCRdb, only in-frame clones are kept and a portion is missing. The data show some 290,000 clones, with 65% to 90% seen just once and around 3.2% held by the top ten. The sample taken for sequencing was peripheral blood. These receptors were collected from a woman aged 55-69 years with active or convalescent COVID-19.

In nucleotides, the CDR3 is TGTGCCGTACAGGGCGCCTACGAGCAGTACTTC. Translating it yields CAVQGAYEQYF. The V gene is TRBV19, the J gene TRBJ2-7; D perhaps matches TRBD1 (6 bases). CDR3 size: 11 residues. CDR1 is LNHDA and CDR2 is SQIVND in the germline V gene (reference sequence). V shed 11 bases and J shed 2 bases, with 10 bases lying between them.

CDR3 bases: TGCGCCAGCAGCAAACGGGACAGCAGGGTCCACGAGCAGTACTTC. It specifies CASSKRDSRVHEQYF. The chain links TRBV5-1 to TRBJ2-7, with 7 bases matching TRBD1. V lost 4 bases, J lost 5 bases, and 12 bases stayed unmatched. This CDR3 spans 15 amino acids. Looked up from germline, CDR1 is SGHRS and CDR2 is YFSETQ.

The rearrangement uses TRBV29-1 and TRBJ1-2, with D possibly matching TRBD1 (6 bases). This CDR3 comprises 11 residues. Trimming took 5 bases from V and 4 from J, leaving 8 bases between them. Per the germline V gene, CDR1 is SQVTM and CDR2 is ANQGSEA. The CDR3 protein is CSVTGSYGYTF. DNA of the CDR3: TGCAGCGTTACAGGGTCCTATGGCTACACCTTC.

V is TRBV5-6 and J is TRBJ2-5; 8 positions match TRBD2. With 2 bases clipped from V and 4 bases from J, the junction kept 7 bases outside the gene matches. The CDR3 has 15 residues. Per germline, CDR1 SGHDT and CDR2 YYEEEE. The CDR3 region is CASSFGRGERETQYF. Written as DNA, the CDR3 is TGTGCCAGCAGCTTTGGGCGGGGGGAAAGAGAGACCCAGTACTTC.

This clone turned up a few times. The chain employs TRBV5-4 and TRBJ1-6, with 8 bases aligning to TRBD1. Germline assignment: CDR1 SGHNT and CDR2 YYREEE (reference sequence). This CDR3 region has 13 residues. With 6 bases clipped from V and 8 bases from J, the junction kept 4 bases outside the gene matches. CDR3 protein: CASTGQGDSPLHF. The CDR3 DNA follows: TGTGCCAGCACCGGACAGGGTGATTCACCCCTCCACTTT.

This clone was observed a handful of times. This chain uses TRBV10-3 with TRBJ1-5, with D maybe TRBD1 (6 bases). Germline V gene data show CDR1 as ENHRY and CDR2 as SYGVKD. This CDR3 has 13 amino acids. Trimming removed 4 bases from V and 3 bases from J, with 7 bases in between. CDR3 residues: CAISGQDNQPQHF. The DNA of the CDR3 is TGTGCCATCAGTGGACAGGACAATCAGCCCCAGCATTTT.

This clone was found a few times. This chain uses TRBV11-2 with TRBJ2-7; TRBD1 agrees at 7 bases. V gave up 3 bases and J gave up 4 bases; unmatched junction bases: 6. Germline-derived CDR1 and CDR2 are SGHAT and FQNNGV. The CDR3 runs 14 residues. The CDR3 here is CASSFDRDRYEQYF. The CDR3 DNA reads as TGTGCCAGCAGCTTCGACAGGGACCGGTACGAGCAGTACTTC.

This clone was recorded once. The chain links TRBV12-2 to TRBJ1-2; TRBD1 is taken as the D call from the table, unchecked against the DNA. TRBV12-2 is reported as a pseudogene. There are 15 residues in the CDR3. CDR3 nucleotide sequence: TGTGCAAGTCGCTTAGTTCAGGGGGCAGGAGATGGCTACACCTTC. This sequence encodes CASRLVQGAGDGYTF.

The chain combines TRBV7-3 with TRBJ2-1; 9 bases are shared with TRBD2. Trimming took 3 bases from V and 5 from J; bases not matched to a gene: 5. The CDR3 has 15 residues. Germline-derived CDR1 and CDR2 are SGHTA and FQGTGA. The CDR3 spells CASSFLAGVNNEQFF. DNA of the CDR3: TGTGCCAGCAGCTTTTTAGCGGGGGTCAACAATGAGCAGTTCTTC.

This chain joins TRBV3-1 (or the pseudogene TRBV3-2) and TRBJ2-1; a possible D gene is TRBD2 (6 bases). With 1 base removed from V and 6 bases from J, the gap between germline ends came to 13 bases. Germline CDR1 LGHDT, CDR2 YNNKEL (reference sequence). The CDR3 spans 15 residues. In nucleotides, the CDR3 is TGTGCCAGCAGCCAAGCGGGGGAGGCCTTCAATGAGCAGTTCTTC. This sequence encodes CASSQAGEAFNEQFF.

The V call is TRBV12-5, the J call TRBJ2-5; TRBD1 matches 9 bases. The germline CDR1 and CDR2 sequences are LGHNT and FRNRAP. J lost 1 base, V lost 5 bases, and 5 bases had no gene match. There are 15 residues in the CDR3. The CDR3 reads CASGRGTGSQETQYF. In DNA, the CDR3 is TGTGCTAGTGGTCGGGGGACAGGGAGCCAAGAGACCCAGTACTTC.

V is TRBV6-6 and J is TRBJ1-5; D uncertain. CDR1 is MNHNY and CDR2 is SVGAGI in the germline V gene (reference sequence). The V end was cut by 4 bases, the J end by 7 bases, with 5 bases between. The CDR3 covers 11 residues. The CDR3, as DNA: TGTGCCAGCAGTTCATCCCAGCCCCAGCATTTT. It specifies CASSSSQPQHF.

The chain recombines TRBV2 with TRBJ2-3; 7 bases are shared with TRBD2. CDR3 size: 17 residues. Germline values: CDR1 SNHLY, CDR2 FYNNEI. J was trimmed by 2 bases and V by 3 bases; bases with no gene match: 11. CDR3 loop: CASSEPPWTRITDTQYF. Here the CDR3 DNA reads TGTGCCAGCAGTGAGCCCCCCTGGACTAGGATCACAGATACGCAGTATTTT. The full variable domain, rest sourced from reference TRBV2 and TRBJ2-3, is EPEVTQTPSHQVTQMGQEVILRCVPISNHLYFYWYRQILGQKVEFLVSFYNNEISEKSEIFDDQFSVERPDGSNFTLKIRSTKLEDSAMYFCASSEPPWTRITDTQYFGPGTRLTVL.

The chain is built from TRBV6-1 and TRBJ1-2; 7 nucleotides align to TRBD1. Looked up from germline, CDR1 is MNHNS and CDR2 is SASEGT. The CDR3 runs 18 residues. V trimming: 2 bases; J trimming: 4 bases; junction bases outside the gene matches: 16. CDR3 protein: CASSEIRQGDSRSYGYTF. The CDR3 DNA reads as TGTGCCAGCAGTGAAATCCGACAGGGTGACAGTCGAAGCTATGGCTACACCTTC.

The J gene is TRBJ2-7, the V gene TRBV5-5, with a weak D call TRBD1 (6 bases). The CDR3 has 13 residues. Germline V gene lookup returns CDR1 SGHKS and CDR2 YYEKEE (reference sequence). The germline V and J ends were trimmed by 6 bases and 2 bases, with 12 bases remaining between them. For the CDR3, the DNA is TGTGCCAGCACCAAGCAGGGGCCCTACGAGCAGTACTTC. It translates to CASTKQGPYEQYF.

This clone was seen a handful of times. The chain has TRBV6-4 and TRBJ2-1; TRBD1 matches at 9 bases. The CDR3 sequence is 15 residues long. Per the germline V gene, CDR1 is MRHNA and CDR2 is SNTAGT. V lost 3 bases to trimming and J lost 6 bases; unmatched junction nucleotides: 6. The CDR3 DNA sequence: TGTGCCAGCAGTGAGGTCACAGGGGGCCTCAATGAGCAGTTCTTC. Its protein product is CASSEVTGGLNEQFF.

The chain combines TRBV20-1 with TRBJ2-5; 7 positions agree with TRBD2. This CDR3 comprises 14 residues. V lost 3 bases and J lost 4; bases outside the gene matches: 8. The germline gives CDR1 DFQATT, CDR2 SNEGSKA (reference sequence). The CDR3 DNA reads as TGCAGTGCTAGTTCGCCTAGCGGTACAGAGACCCAGTACTTC. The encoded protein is CSASSPSGTETQYF.

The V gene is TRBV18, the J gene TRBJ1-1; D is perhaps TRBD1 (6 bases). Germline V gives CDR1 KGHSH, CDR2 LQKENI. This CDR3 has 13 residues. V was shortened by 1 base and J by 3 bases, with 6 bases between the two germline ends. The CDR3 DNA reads TGTGCCAGCTCACCACAGGGGGACACTGAAGCTTTCTTT. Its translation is CASSPQGDTEAFF. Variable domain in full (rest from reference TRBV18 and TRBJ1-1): NAGVMQNPRHLVRRRGQEARLRCSPMKGHSHVYWYRQLPEEGLKFMVYLQKENIIDESGMPKERFSAEFPKEGPSILRIQQVVRGDSAAYFCASSPQGDTEAFFGQGTRLTVV.

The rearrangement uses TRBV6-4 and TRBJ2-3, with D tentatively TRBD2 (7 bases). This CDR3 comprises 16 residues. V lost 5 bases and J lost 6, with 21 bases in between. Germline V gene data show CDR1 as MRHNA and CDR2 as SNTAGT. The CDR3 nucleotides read TGTGCCAGCAGTAGGGGGGGGCTAGGTCCCAAGGATACGCAGTATTTT. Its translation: CASSRGGLGPKDTQYF.

The CDR3, as DNA: TGTGCCAGCAGCTTAACACGCGGACAGATACAGCCCCAGCATTTT. This gives the protein CASSLTRGQIQPQHF. The V and J genes are TRBV11-2 and TRBJ1-5; D possibly corresponds to TRBD1 (6 bases). CDR3 length equals 15 residues. V lost 2 bases, J lost 7 bases, and 15 bases lay in between. The germline V gene encodes CDR1 SGHAT and CDR2 FQNNGV.

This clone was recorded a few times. The CDR3 sequence: CASTYGQGSMFF. CDR3 nucleotide sequence: TGTGCCAGCACCTACGGACAGGGGTCGATGTTTTTT. The chain employs TRBV12-3 or TRBV12-4 and TRBJ1-4; 9 nucleotides line up with TRBD1. V dropped 7 bases and J dropped 15; count of bases not matched to a gene: 9. CDR3 length: 12 amino acids.

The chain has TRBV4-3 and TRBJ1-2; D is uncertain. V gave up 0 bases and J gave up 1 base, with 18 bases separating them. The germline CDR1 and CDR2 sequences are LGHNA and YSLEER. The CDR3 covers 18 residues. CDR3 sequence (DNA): TGCGCCAGCAGCCAAGATTTGGGGAGTTCTTTAGTTAACTATGGCTACACCTTC. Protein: CASSQDLGSSLVNYGYTF.

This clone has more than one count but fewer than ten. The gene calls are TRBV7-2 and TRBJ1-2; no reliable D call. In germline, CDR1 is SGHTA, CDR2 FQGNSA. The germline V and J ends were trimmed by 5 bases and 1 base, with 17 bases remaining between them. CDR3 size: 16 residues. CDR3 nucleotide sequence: TGTGCCAGCAGCCCTCAGGACTCTTTTTATAACTATGGCTACACCTTC. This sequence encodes CASSPQDSFYNYGYTF.